This T cell receptor beta chain derives from a study of human T cells and chemical hapten exposure. Across the whole study: Small discrepancies in pooled library volume mainly accounted for the varying TCR yields per sample.

Study conclusions and caveats: TCRs at high frequency, those above 1 in 1000, did not change with DPC sensitization.

Before extraction, the whole blood was not fractionated, and total RNA was taken from it. Turning to this clonotype: As yet, its antigen is unknown.

Library preparation tagged each individual cDNA molecule with a unique molecular identifier. In the study's own analysis: The median was around 100,000 TCRs per sample, ranging about 20,000 to 690,600. MiXCR, applied by TCRdb to the reads, yields one record per CDR3 protein. For this entry, the V and J calls and clone size follow TCRdb and not the study's own pipeline. The table lists 3,200 or so distinct CDR3 sequences, roughly 49% of them singletons, with 11% in the top ten. In germline, CDR1 is SNHLY, CDR2 FYNNEI. Trimming cost V 10 bases and J 12 bases, with 25 bases left between them. The CDR3 consists of 14 residues.

The receptor was isolated from a human donor who had alopecia or was a healthy volunteer (not recorded which). Some clones in this sample may be carry-over from other donors' samples. This table probably holds off-target reads from a library built for another chain. The genes are TRBV2 and TRBJ2-1, with a weak D call TRBD1 (6 bases). The sample was whole blood. This CDR3 reads CAILTGTSFKGQFF. CDR3 sequence (DNA): TGTGCCATCCTGACCGGGACATCCTTTAAGGGGCAGTTCTTC. The full variable domain, with the rest looked up from reference TRBV2 and TRBJ2-1, is EPEVTQTPSHQVTQMGQEVILRCVPISNHLYFYWYRQILGQKVEFLVSFYNNEISEKSEIFDDQFSVERPDGSNFTLKIRSTKLEDSAMYFCAILTGTSFKGQFFGPGTRLTVL.